This TCR beta chain was sequenced during a study of T cell responses to AZD1222 COVID-19 vaccine. Study results and caveats: Sampling that yielded the repertoires occurred only after the peak T cell response. Epitopes outside B.1.351 and B.1.1.7 mutated regions reportedly drew nearly half of spike TCRs. Dominant CD4 TCR responses targeted spike regions 160-218 and 743-854.

The table came from immunoSEQ multiplex PCR; TCRdb's copy has only in-frame clones and leaves some out. The data show 130,000 to 150,000 clones, more than 70% seen once. CDR3 length equals 13 residues. V lost 8 bases, J lost 0 bases, and 8 bases lay in between. A word on this clone: Its antigen remains unidentified.

Analysis merged second doses at about 4 or about 12 weeks. The chain combines TRBV12-3 or TRBV12-4 with TRBJ2-1; no reliable D call. The sample here was peripheral blood, taken 28 days after the second AZD1222 dose. The clonotype was recovered from an adult who received the AZD1222 COVID-19 vaccine. The CDR3 sequence is CASQLSSYNEQFF. The CDR3 nucleotides are TGTGCCAGCCAACTGAGCTCCTACAATGAGCAGTTCTTC.